Listed here is a single T cell receptor (beta chain). TCRdb ran MiXCR on the RT-PCR reads and lists one entry per CDR3 protein. The table records 650,000 to 800,000 distinct CDR3 sequences, approximately 15% of them present only once. The V gene's germline CDR1 is LNHNV and CDR2 YYDKDF (reference sequence). With 0 bases removed from V and 4 bases from J, the gap between germline ends came to 10 bases. This CDR3 spans 14 amino acids. Sequencing was performed on memory CD4+ T cells from blood. The V gene is TRBV15, the J gene TRBJ2-7; D is tentatively TRBD1 or TRBD2 (5 bases each). This TCR was sampled from a female donor in good health, serving as a healthy control. The DNA of the CDR3 is TGTGCCACCAGCAGAGATCTTGGGGGTTACGAGCAGTACTTC. Amino acid sequence: CATSRDLGGYEQYF.